This TCR beta chain stems from a study of shared clonotypes between healthy human individuals. Findings and caveats of the study: Relative to clonotypes present in all four donors, those not shared had lower generation probabilities.

Data came from immunoSEQ multiplex PCR; TCRdb stores just in-frame clones and leaves some out. The table includes about 600,000 clones, about 97% detected once. Remarks on this clone: Its target is unknown.

The source material was naive CD4+ T cells sorted from blood. Described subset: CD45RA+ positively selected. The TCR comes from a woman aged 30 to 39 in good health.

CDR3 sequence: CSVEDLNYEQYF. In DNA, the CDR3 is TGCAGCGTTGAGGACCTCAACTACGAGCAGTACTTC. V gene TRBV29-1 combines with J gene TRBJ2-7; no firm D call. With 3 bases removed from V and 3 bases from J, the gap between germline ends came to 9 bases. In germline, CDR1 is SQVTM, CDR2 ANQGSEA. The CDR3 contains 12 residues.